A single sample is the source of the 9 T cell receptor beta chains below, sequenced in a study of blood T cell repertoires in COVID-19. Libraries were prepared by immunoSEQ multiplex PCR; TCRdb keeps only in-frame clonotypes and omits some of them. Of roughly 250,000 clones listed, roughly 86% were seen once; the top ten hold under 2%. Sample: PBMCs or T cells enriched from blood (not recorded which). The source is a woman aged 45-59 years who had recovered from COVID-19.

The chain carries TRBV20-1 and TRBJ1-2; a weak D match, TRBD1 (6 bases). Trimming removed 3 bases from V and 9 bases from J, with 14 bases in between. CDR3 length: 12 residues. Germline CDR1 and CDR2: DFQATT and SNEGSKA (reference sequence). CDR3 in amino acids: CSASSLGGSYTF. CDR3 DNA: TGCAGTGCTAGTAGTCTAGGGGGTAGCTACACCTTC.

This chain links TRBV5-1 with TRBJ2-4, with 15 nucleotides matching TRBD2. Germline CDR1 SGHRS, CDR2 YFSETQ. Trimming took 4 bases from V and 5 from J; bases not matched to a gene: 4. The CDR3 has 16 residues. Written as DNA, the CDR3 is TGCGCCAGCAGCAGGACTAGCGGGAGGGCCGAAAACATTCAGTACTTC. It is translated as CASSRTSGRAENIQYF. Full variable domain (outside the CDR3, taken from reference TRBV5-1 and TRBJ2-4): KAGVTQTPRYLIKTRGQQVTLSCSPISGHRSVSWYQQTPGQGLQFLFEYFSETQRNKGNFPGRFSGRQFSNSRSEMNVSTLELGDSALYLCASSRTSGRAENIQYFGAGTRLSVL.

This chain connects TRBV9 to TRBJ2-3, with 10 bases lining up with TRBD2. Trimming at V came to 2 bases and at J to 5 bases, leaving 5 bases not matched to a gene. The CDR3 totals 15 residues. In germline, CDR1 is SGDLS, CDR2 YYNGEE. The CDR3 spells CASSVLLAGLDTQYF. The CDR3 coding sequence is TGTGCCAGCAGCGTCCTACTAGCGGGATTAGATACGCAGTATTTT.

The V and J genes are TRBV6-2 or TRBV6-3 and TRBJ2-5; 7 nucleotides line up with TRBD2. V dropped 3 bases and J dropped 2; count of bases not matched to a gene: 15. This CDR3 region has 18 residues. Germline CDR1 is MNHEY and CDR2 is SVGEGT. The DNA of the CDR3 is TGTGCCAGCAGTTATTCCGGGAGGACCAACCCTTCACAAGAGACCCAGTACTTC. Protein sequence: CASSYSGRTNPSQETQYF.

The chain couples TRBV9 to TRBJ2-7; 8 nucleotides align to TRBD1. CDR3 size: 13 residues. Losses at the gene ends were 5 bases for V and 1 base for J; bases not matched to a gene: 2. CDR1 SGDLS and CDR2 YYNGEE come from the germline V gene. CDR3 amino acids: CASRGDRSYEQYF. CDR3 DNA sequence: TGTGCCAGCAGGGGGGACAGGTCCTACGAGCAGTACTTC.

V is TRBV11-2 and J is TRBJ2-7; D is unclear. The germline V gene has CDR1 SGHAT and CDR2 FQNNGV. The CDR3 totals 14 residues. The V and J ends lost 0 bases and 1 base respectively, with 7 bases between them. This CDR3 is CASSLDPSSYEQYF. As DNA, the CDR3 is TGTGCCAGCAGCTTAGACCCTTCTTCCTACGAGCAGTACTTC.

The rearrangement joins TRBV11-3 to TRBJ2-3; 7 bases map to TRBD1. The CDR3 covers 14 residues. The junction had 3 bases not matched to a gene; V was cut back by 5 bases and J by 1 base. Germline CDR1 SGHNT, CDR2 YENEEA. As DNA, the CDR3 is TGTGCCAGCAGCGAGGGGGCGGGCACAGATACGCAGTATTTT. Its translation is CASSEGAGTDTQYF.

The rearrangement joins TRBV3-1 (or the pseudogene TRBV3-2) to TRBJ1-1, with D hard to call. The CDR3 length is 15 residues. Trimming took 3 bases from V and 0 from J, leaving 11 bases between them. Germline V CDR1 and CDR2: LGHDT, YNNKEL (reference sequence). The CDR3 bases are TGTGCCAGCAGCCATTTTGGTGAGATGAACACTGAAGCTTTCTTT. It specifies CASSHFGEMNTEAFF.

This clone showed up just once. A read error may produce the germline difference seen at one junction end. This chain joins TRBV5-6 and TRBJ1-2; a possible D gene is TRBD1 (6 bases). This CDR3 spans 14 amino acids. The V gene's germline CDR1 is SGHDT and CDR2 YYEEEE. CDR3 sequence: CARSLGGMGYGYTF. CDR3 in DNA: TGTGCCCGCAGCTTGGGGGGCATGGGGTATGGCTACACCTTC.